These 7 T cell receptor beta chains originate from one sample sequenced in a study of blood T cell repertoires in COVID-19. Sequenced by immunoSEQ multiplex PCR; TCRdb stores in-frame clones only, minus some. The table includes more than 110,000 clones, approximately 80% detected once. The source material was peripheral blood. The receptors come from an elderly woman in a cohort sampled during active or convalescent COVID-19.

The rearrangement joins TRBV6-5 to TRBJ1-4; D is uncertain. The ends were cut back, 11 bases at V and 4 bases at J, with 11 bases in the middle. This CDR3 is built from 12 residues. Germline lookup yields CDR1 MNHEY and CDR2 SVGAGI. CDR3: CAAGSLNEKLFF. CDR3 DNA: TGTGCCGCGGGGTCCCTTAATGAAAAACTGTTTTTT.

The chain is built from TRBV7-3 and TRBJ2-3; D may be TRBD2 (5 bases). This CDR3 has 15 residues. Germline V gene sequence: CDR1 SGHTA, CDR2 FQGTGA. V was trimmed by 6 bases and J by 2 bases, leaving 15 bases between them. The CDR3, as DNA: TGTGCCAGCAGTACGAGGCATCGGGACACAGATACGCAGTATTTT. Protein sequence: CASSTRHRDTDTQYF.

This clone was seen just once. This chain joins TRBV3-1 (or the pseudogene TRBV3-2) and TRBJ1-3, with D possibly being TRBD1 (5 bases). Trimming stripped 2 bases from V and 3 bases from J, with 17 bases between. This CDR3 is built from 17 residues. Germline CDR1 LGHDT, CDR2 YNNKEL (reference sequence). The CDR3 DNA reads as TGTGCCAGCAGCCAACCCCTGTCTCGGGGGAGTGGAAACACCATATATTTT. Translated, it gives CASSQPLSRGSGNTIYF.

The chain combines TRBV9 with TRBJ2-1; the D gene is possibly TRBD2 (7 bases). V was pared by 4 bases and J by 0 bases, with 14 bases between. In germline, CDR1 is SGDLS, CDR2 YYNGEE. The CDR3 loop spans 16 amino acids. The CDR3 region has the DNA TGTGCCAGCAGCTCTCATGGGGGGGCCTCCTACAATGAGCAGTTCTTC. Translated: CASSSHGGASYNEQFF.

V gene TRBV27 combines with J gene TRBJ1-1, with unresolved D. The CDR3 consists of 14 residues. V was shortened by 6 bases and J by 4 bases, with 15 bases between the two germline ends. Germline CDR1 reads MNHEY; CDR2 reads SMNVEV (reference sequence). CDR3 in amino acids: CASSLGLSGTEAFF. The CDR3, as DNA: TGTGCCAGCAGCTTAGGGTTATCGGGCACTGAAGCTTTCTTT.

The chain couples TRBV7-9 to TRBJ1-1; D is perhaps TRBD1 (5 bases). Trimming left V 5 bases short and J 1 base short, with 11 bases between. CDR1 and CDR2 from the germline V gene are SEHNR and FQNEAQ (reference sequence). This CDR3 is built from 14 residues. The CDR3 loop is CASSPGVQNTEAFF. CDR3 nucleotide sequence: TGTGCCAGCAGCCCGGGGGTCCAGAACACTGAAGCTTTCTTT.

This clone has just one count. This rearrangement joins TRBV18 to TRBJ2-3, with 10 bases identical to TRBD1. Germline V gene lookup returns CDR1 KGHSH and CDR2 LQKENI. The V and J ends lost 3 bases and 0 bases, in that order; junction bases with no gene match: 3. CDR3 length: 16 amino acids. The CDR3 loop is CASSPDRGISTDTQYF. CDR3 nucleotides: TGTGCCAGCTCACCGGACAGGGGGATTAGCACAGATACGCAGTATTTT. The full variable domain, rest sourced from reference TRBV18 and TRBJ2-3, is NAGVMQNPRHLVRRRGQEARLRCSPMKGHSHVYWYRQLPEEGLKFMVYLQKENIIDESGMPKERFSAEFPKEGPSILRIQQVVRGDSAAYFCASSPDRGISTDTQYFGPGTRLTVL.